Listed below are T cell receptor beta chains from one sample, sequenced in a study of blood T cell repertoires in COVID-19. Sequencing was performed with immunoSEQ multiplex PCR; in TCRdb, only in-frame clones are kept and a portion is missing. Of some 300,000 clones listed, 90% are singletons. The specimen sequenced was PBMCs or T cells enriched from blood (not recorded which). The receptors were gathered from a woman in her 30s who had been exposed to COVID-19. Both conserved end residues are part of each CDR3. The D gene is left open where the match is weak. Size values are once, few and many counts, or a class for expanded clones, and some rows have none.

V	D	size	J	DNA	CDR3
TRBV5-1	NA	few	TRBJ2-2	TGCGCCAGCAGCAGGTATAGCGGCGACACCGGGGAGCTGTTTTTT	CASSRYSGDTGELFF
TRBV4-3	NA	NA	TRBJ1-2	TGCGCCAGCAGCCAAGATCCCTCTGCTAACTATGGCTACACCTTC	CASSQDPSANYGYTF
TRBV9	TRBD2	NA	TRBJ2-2	TGTGCCAGCAGCCTGGGACTAGCGGGGACCGGGGAGCTGTTTTTT	CASSLGLAGTGELFF
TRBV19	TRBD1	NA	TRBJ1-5	TGTGCCAGTAGTTACAGGGGGCAGCCCCAGCATTTT	CASSYRGQPQHF
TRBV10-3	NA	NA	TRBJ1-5	TGTGCCATCAGTGAAGACAGGTTTCAGCCCCAGCATTTT	CAISEDRFQPQHF
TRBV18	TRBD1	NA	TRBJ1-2	TGTGCCAGCTCACCAGCGGGACAGAGACCTAACTATGGCTACACCTTC	CASSPAGQRPNYGYTF
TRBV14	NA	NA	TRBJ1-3	TGTGCCAGCAGCCAGTTCCCTAATGGAAACACCATATATTTT	CASSQFPNGNTIYF
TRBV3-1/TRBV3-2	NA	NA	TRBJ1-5	TGTGCCAGCAGTCAATCAGGGGCCGGGAGCAATCAGCCCCAGCATTTT	CASSQSGAGSNQPQHF
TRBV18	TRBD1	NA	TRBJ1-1	TGTGCCAGCTCAAATAGAGACAGGGACACTGAAGCTTTCTTT	CASSNRDRDTEAFF
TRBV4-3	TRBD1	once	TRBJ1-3	TGCGCCAGCAGCCAAACCGGGACAGGTGGAAACACCATATATTTT	CASSQTGTGGNTIYF
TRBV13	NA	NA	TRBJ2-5	TGTGCCAGCAGCTTAGAGCGGTACCAAGAGACCCAGTACTTC	CASSLERYQETQYF
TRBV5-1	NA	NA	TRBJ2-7	TGCGCCAGCAGCCTACACAGGGAATCGACCTACGAGCAGTACTTC	CASSLHRESTYEQYF
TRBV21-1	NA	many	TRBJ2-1	NA	CASSSRVAGGNNEQFF
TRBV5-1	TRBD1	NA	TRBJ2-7	TGCGCCAGCACCCGACAGGGCTCCTACGAGCAGTACTTC	CASTRQGSYEQYF